This T cell receptor beta chain originates from a study of blood T cell repertoires in COVID-19. Per the authors' pipeline: Reference gene primers were amplified, and this amplification served to estimate nucleated cell counts. Profiled with immunoSEQ multiplex PCR; TCRdb holds only in-frame clones, not every one. Clonal size and the V and J genes are those of that table, whereas D and trimming came from the DNA. The top ten hold roughly 5.5% of the sample, which has fewer than 200,000 clones, more than 75% seen once. The CDR3 totals 15 residues. Sequences were obtained from peripheral blood. V and J are TRBV21-1 and TRBJ1-1. TRBV21-1 is given as a pseudogene. This TCR came from a middle-aged man with active or convalescent COVID-19. CDR3 protein: CASSKEEVCGTEAFF. The CDR3 DNA is TGTGCCAGCAGCAAAGAGGAGGTTTGCGGCACTGAAGCTTTCTTT.